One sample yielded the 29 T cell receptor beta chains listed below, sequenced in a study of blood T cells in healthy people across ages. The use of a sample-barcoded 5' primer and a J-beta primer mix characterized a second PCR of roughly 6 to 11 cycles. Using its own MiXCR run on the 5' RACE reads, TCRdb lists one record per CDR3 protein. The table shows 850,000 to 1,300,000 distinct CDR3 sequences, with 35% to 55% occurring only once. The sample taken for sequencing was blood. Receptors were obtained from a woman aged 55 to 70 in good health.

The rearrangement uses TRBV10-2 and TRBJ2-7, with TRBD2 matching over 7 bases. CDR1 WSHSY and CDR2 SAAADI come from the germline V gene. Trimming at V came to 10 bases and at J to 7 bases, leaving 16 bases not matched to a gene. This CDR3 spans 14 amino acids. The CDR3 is CATQTGGTPLEQYF. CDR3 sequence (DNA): TGCGCCACACAAACGGGAGGCACTCCTTTGGAGCAGTACTTC.

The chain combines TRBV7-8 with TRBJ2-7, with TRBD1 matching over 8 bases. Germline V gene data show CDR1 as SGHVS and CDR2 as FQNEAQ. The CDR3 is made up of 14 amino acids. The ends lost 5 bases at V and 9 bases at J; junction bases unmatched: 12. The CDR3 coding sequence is TGTGCCAGCAGCGCCGACAGGGGTCGGGTACGGCAGTACTTC. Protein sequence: CASSADRGRVRQYF.

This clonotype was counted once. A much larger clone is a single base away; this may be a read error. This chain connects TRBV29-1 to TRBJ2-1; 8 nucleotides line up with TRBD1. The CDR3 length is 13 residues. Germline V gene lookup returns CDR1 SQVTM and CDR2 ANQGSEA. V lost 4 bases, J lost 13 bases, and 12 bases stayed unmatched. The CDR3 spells CSVAGGVRETQFF. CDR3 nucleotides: TGCAGCGTTGCAGGGGGCGTAAGGGAGACCCAGTTCTTC.

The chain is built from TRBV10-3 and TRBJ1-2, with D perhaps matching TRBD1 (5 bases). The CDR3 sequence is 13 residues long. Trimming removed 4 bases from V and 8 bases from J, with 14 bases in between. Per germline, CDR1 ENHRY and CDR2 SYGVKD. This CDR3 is CAISVSEGRGYTF. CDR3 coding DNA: TGTGCCATCAGTGTGTCCGAGGGGAGAGGCTACACCTTC.

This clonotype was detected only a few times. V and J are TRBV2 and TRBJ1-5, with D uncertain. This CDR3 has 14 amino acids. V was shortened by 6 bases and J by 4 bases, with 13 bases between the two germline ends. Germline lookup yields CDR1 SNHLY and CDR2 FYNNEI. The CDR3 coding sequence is TGTGCCAGCAGGGAGGCAAGCGTTAATCAGCCCCAGCATTTT. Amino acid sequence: CASREASVNQPQHF.

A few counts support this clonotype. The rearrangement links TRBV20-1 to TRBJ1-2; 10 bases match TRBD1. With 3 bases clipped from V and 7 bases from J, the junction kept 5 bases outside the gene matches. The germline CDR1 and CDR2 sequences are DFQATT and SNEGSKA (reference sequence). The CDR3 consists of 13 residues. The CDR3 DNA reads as TGCAGTGCTAGTAGGGACAGGGGAACTGGCTACACCTTC. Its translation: CSASRDRGTGYTF.

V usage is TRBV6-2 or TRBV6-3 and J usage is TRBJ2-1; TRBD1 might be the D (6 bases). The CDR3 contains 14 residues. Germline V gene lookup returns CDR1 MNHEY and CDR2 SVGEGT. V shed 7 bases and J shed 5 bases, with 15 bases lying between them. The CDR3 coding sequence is TGTGCCAGCACCCCACAGGGATTCCACAATGAGCAGTTCTTC. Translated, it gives CASTPQGFHNEQFF.

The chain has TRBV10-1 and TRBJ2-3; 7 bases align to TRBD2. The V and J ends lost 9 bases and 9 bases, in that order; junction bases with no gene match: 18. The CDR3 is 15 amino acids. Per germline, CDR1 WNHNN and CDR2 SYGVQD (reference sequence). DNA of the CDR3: TGCGCCAGTGGGAGGACTAGGAAGAGGAGACCAACGCAGTATTTT. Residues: CASGRTRKRRPTQYF.

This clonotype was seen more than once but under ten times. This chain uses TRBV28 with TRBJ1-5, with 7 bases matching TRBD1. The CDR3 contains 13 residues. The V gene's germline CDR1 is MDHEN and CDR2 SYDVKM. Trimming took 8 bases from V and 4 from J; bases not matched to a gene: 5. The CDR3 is CASGRGVNQPQHF. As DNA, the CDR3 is TGTGCCAGCGGCAGGGGGGTAAATCAGCCCCAGCATTTT.

The CDR3 region has the DNA TGTGCCAGCAGTTTAAATTCAGCAGGGGGCATCGGCTACACCTTC. It yields the protein CASSLNSAGGIGYTF. This chain uses TRBV27 with TRBJ1-2; TRBD1 agrees at 8 bases. Germline V gene data show CDR1 as MNHEY and CDR2 as SMNVEV (reference sequence). The length of the CDR3 is 15 residues. With 2 bases clipped from V and 8 bases from J, the junction kept 10 bases outside the gene matches.

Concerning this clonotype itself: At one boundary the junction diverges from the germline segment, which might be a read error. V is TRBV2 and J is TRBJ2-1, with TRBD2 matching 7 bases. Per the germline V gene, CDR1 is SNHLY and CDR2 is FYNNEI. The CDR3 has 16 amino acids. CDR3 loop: CASREVGRESYNEQFF. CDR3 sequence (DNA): TGTGCCAGCAGGGAAGTGGGGCGGGAGTCCTACAATGAGCAGTTCTTC.

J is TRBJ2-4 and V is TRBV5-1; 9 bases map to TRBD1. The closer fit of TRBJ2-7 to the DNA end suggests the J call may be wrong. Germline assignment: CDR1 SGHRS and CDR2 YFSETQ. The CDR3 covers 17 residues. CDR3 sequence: CASSLASAGTGIHEQYF. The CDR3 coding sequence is TGCGCCAGCAGCTTGGCCTCTGCGGGGACAGGGATCCACGAGCAGTACTTC.

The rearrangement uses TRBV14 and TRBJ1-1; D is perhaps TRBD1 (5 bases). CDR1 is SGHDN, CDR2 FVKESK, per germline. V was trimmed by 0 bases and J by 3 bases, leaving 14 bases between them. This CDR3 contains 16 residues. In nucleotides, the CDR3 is TGTGCCAGCAGCCAAGATAAAGGGGTGAGGTACACTGAAGCTTTCTTT. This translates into CASSQDKGVRYTEAFF. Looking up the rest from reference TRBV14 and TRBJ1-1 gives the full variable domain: EAGVTQFPSHSVIEKGQTVTLRCDPISGHDNLYWYRRVMGKEIKFLLHFVKESKQDESGMPNNRFLAERTGGTYSTLKVQPAELEDSGVYFCASSQDKGVRYTEAFFGQGTRLTVV.

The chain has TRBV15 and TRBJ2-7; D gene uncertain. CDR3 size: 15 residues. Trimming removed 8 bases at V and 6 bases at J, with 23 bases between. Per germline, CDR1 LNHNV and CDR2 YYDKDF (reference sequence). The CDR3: CATGSRRVGPPEQYF. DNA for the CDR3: TGTGCCACCGGGTCTCGTCGAGTCGGACCTCCCGAGCAGTACTTC.

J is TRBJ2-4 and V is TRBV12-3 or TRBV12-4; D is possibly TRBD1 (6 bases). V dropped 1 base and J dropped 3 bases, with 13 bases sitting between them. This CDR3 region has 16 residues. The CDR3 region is CASSLVQGLGKNIQYF. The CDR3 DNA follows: TGTGCCAGCAGTTTAGTTCAGGGGTTGGGCAAAAACATTCAGTACTTC.

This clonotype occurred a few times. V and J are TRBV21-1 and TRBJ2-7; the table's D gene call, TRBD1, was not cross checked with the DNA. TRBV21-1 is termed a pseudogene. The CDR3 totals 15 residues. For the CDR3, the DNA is TGTGCCAGCAGCAAAGGAGGGACAGGGACCTACGAGCAGTACTTC. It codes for CASSKGGTGTYEQYF.

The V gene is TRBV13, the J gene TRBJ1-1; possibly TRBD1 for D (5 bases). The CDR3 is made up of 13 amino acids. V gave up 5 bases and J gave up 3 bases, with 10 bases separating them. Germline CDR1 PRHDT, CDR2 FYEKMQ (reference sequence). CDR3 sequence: CASSVWGYTEAFF. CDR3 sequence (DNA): TGTGCCAGCAGCGTATGGGGGTACACTGAAGCTTTCTTT. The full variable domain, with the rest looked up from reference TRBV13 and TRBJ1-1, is AAGVIQSPRHLIKEKRETATLKCYPIPRHDTVYWYQQGPGQDPQFLISFYEKMQSDKGSIPDRFSAQQFSDYHSELNMSSLELGDSALYFCASSVWGYTEAFFGQGTRLTVV.

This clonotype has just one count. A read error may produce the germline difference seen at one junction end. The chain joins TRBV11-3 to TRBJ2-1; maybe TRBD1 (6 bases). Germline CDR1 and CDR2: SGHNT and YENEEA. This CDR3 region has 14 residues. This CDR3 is CAGSLDHMAGEQFF. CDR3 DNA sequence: TGTGCCGGCAGCTTAGATCATATGGCAGGGGAACAGTTCTTC.

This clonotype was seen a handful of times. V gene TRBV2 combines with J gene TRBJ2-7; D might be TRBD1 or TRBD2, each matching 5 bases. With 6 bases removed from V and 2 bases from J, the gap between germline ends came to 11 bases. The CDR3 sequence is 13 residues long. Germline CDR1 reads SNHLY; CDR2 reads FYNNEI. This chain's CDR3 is CASRRDGAYEQYF. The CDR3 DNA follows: TGTGCCAGCAGGAGGGACGGAGCCTACGAGCAGTACTTC.

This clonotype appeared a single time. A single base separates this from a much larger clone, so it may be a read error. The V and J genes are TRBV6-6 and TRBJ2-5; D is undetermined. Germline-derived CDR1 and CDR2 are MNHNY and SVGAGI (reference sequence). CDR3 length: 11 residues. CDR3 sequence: CASSKQEAQYF. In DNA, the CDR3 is TGTGCCAGCAGTAAACAAGAGGCCCAGTACTTC.

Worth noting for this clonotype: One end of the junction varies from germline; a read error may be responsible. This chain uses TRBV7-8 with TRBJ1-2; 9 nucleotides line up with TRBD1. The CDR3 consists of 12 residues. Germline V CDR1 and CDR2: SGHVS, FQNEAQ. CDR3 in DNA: TGTGCCAGCAGCCCGGGACAGGGTGGCTTCACCTTC. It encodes CASSPGQGGFTF.

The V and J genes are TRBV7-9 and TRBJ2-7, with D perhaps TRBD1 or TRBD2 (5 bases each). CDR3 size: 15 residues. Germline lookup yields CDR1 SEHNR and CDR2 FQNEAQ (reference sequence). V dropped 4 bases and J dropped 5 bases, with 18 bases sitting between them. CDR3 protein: CASSSQGAPRNEQYF. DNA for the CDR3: TGTGCCAGCAGCTCCCAGGGAGCCCCTCGGAACGAGCAGTACTTC.

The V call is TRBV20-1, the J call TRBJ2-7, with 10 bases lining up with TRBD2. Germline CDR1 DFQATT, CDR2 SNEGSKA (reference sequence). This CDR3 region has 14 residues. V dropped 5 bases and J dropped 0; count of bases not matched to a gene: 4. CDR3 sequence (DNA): TGCAGTGCTCTTAGCGGGAGGAGCTCCTACGAGCAGTACTTC. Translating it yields CSALSGRSSYEQYF.

In DNA, the CDR3 is TGCAGTGCTAGAGACCCGGGACAGATGTACAATGAGCAGTTCTTC. As protein: CSARDPGQMYNEQFF. The chain has TRBV20-1 and TRBJ2-1; 7 nucleotides agree with TRBD1. J was trimmed by 4 bases and V by 0 bases; bases with no gene match: 6. The CDR3 totals 15 residues. Germline V lookup: CDR1 DFQATT, CDR2 SNEGSKA (reference sequence).

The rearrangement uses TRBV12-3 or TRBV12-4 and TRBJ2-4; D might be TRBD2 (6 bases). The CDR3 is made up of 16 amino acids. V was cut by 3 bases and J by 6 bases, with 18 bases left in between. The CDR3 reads CASSFSGVPTRNIQYF. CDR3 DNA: TGTGCCAGCAGTTTTTCGGGGGTCCCAACCAGAAACATTCAGTACTTC.

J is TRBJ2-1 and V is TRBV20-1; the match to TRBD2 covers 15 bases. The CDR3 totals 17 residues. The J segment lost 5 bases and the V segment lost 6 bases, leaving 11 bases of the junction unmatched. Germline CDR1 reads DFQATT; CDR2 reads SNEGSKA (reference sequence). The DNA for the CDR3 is TGCAGTGCGAGGACTAGCGGGAGGGCCCGCTATAACAATGAGCAGTTCTTC. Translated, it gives CSARTSGRARYNNEQFF.

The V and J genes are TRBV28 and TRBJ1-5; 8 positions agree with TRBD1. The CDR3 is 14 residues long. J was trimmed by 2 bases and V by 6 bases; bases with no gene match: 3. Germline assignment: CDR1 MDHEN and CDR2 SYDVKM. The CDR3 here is CASRMTGGNQPQHF. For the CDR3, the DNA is TGTGCCAGCAGGATGACAGGGGGCAATCAGCCCCAGCATTTT.

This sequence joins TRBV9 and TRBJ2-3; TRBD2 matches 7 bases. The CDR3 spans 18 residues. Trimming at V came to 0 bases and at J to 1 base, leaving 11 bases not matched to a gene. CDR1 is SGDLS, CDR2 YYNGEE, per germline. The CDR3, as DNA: TGTGCCAGCAGCGTAGCTACCGGAGCGGGATCGGGCACAGATACGCAGTATTTT. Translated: CASSVATGAGSGTDTQYF.

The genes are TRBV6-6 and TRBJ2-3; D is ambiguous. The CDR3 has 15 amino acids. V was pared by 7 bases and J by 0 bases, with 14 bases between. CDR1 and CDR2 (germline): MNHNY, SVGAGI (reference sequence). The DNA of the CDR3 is TGTGCCAGCACCCAGTTGGCGACTAGCACAGATACGCAGTATTTT. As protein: CASTQLATSTDTQYF.